These T cell receptor beta chains were read from a single sample in a study of T cell changes during pregnancy in multiple sclerosis. Sequencing was performed with immunoSEQ multiplex PCR; in TCRdb, only in-frame clones are kept and a portion is missing. The table lists tens of thousands of clones, nearly 95% of them singletons. This specimen consisted of CD4+ T cells from peripheral blood mononuclear cells, obtained after pregnancy. These receptors were obtained from a female donor with multiple sclerosis, enrolled in a pregnancy study. CDR3s include the opening cysteine and the closing phenylalanine or tryptophan. Each record gives: J gene, V gene, clone size, D gene, CDR3 DNA, CDR3 protein. The D gene is left open where the match is weak. Clone size is given for some rows only: seen once, a few or many times, or a class if the clone is expanded.

TRBJ1-2	TRBV10-3	few	NA	TGTGCCATCAGTGAAGCGGGTCCCTATGGCTACACCTTC	CAISEAGPYGYTF
TRBJ2-7	TRBV15	NA	TRBD2	TGTGCCACCAGCAGAGGACTAGCGGGAGTCAACGAGCAGTACTTC	CATSRGLAGVNEQYF
TRBJ2-7	TRBV14	NA	TRBD1	TGTGCCAGCAGCCAAGCGGGACAGTTCTACGAGCAGTACTTC	CASSQAGQFYEQYF
TRBJ2-7	TRBV10-3	NA	NA	TGTGCCATCAGTGAGACAGCCTACGAGCAGTACTTC	CAISETAYEQYF
TRBJ2-3	TRBV30	NA	TRBD2	TGTGCCTGGAGTTTTAGTGCTAGCGGGAGCGGGGATACGCAGTATTTT	CAWSFSASGSGDTQYF
TRBJ1-1	TRBV5-1	NA	TRBD1	TGCGCCAGCAGCGCGATGGGACAGGCCTACACTGAAGCTTTCTTT	CASSAMGQAYTEAFF
TRBJ2-7	TRBV25-1	NA	TRBD2	TGTGCCAGCAGTCCCCTTACTAGCGGGAGTGACGAGCAGTACTTC	CASSPLTSGSDEQYF
TRBJ2-6	TRBV7-2	NA	NA	TGTGCCAGCAGCTTATCTAGCTCCCTCCTTCCTGGGGCCAACGTCCTGACTTTC	CASSLSSSLLPGANVLTF
TRBJ2-1	TRBV5-1	NA	TRBD1	TGCGCCAGCAGCACCGGGACAGTCGAGGAGCAGTTCTTC	CASSTGTVEEQFF
TRBJ1-1	TRBV9	NA	NA	TGTGCCAGCGGCGGGGGCAGCCCTAACACTGAAGCTTTCTTT	CASGGGSPNTEAFF
TRBJ2-7	TRBV28	NA	TRBD1	TGTGCCAGCAGTTTATCTAGGGTTGCCGGGACAGGGGCCCCCTCCTACGAGCAGTACTTC	CASSLSRVAGTGAPSYEQYF
TRBJ1-5	TRBV19	NA	NA	TGTGCCAGTAGTATTAACGCAGGTCCACCTAATCAGCCCCAGCATTTT	CASSINAGPPNQPQHF
TRBJ2-1	TRBV28	NA	TRBD1	TGTGCCAGCAGCTCCCCCGGACAGGGGGAACATGAGCAGTTCTTC	CASSSPGQGEHEQFF
TRBJ1-3	TRBV14	NA	NA	TGTGCCAGCAGCCAAGTATCCGGAAACACCATATATTTT	CASSQVSGNTIYF
TRBJ2-2	TRBV19	NA	TRBD1	TGTGCCAGTAGTACACAGGGGGCGTATACCGGGGAGCTGTTTTTT	CASSTQGAYTGELFF
TRBJ2-2	TRBV5-4	once	NA	TGTGCCAGCAGCTTGGTAGCGAACACCGGGGAGCTGTTTTTT	CASSLVANTGELFF
TRBJ2-4	TRBV6-6	NA	NA	TGTGCCAGCAGTTACTTACAGGGATTCGCCAAAAACATTCAGTACTTC	CASSYLQGFAKNIQYF
TRBJ2-1	TRBV2	few	NA	TGTGCCAGCAGAATAGGGGGTCGAGGGAATGAGCAGTTCTTC	CASRIGGRGNEQFF
TRBJ2-3	TRBV9	once	TRBD2	TGTGCCAGCAGCGAAGGGGGGGGACTAGCGGGAATAGATACGCAGTATTTT	CASSEGGGLAGIDTQYF
TRBJ2-1	TRBV25-1	NA	NA	TGTGCCAGCAGGGGGGGGTGGGACATCAATGAGCAGTTCTTC	CASRGGWDINEQFF
TRBJ2-7	TRBV7-2	NA	NA	TGTGCCAGCAGCTTAGATGGGCCATCCTCCTACGAGCAGTACTTC	CASSLDGPSSYEQYF
TRBJ1-4	TRBV5-1	once	TRBD1	TGCGCCAGCAGCTTCGCCACAGGGGCCTTGTTGGAAAAACTGTTTTTT	CASSFATGALLEKLFF
TRBJ2-2	TRBV6-1	NA	TRBD1	TGTGCCAGCAGTGAAGTAGTTGTCAGGGGGCTGCTGTTTTTT	CASSEVVVRGLLFF
TRBJ1-2	TRBV5-6	once	NA	TGTGCCAGCAGCTTGCTTGTGTTCGACTATGGCTACACCTTC	CASSLLVFDYGYTF
TRBJ1-5	TRBV15	NA	TRBD1	TGTGCCACCAGCAGAGATGGACAGGGAGTGACGCCCCAGCATTTT	CATSRDGQGVTPQHF
TRBJ2-3	TRBV11-2	few	NA	TGTGCCAGCAGCTTAGGGGGCGTTCGGGAGCATACGCAGTATTTT	CASSLGGVREHTQYF
TRBJ1-2	TRBV6-6	NA	NA	TGTGCCAGCAGTGCAGGGGTTTCTAACTATGGCTACACCTTC	CASSAGVSNYGYTF
TRBJ1-2	TRBV16	NA	NA	TGTGCCAGCAGCCAACCAGGACAGCCAGTGGGGTATGGCTACACCTTC	CASSQPGQPVGYGYTF
TRBJ2-1	TRBV11-2	NA	TRBD2	TGTGCCAGCAGCCCTCGGACTAGCGGGAGGTTAGGCAATGAGCAGTTCTTC	CASSPRTSGRLGNEQFF
TRBJ2-1	TRBV15	once	TRBD2	TGTGCCACCAGCAGAGGAAAGGGACTAGCGGGAGCTTTGGATGAGCAGTTCTTC	CATSRGKGLAGALDEQFF
TRBJ1-2	TRBV5-4	NA	NA	TGTGCCAGCAGCTTCCCCGGCAGGGCTGACTATGGCTACACCTTC	CASSFPGRADYGYTF
TRBJ2-1	TRBV9	NA	NA	TGTGCCAGCAGCGTCTCCCCGTCTAGCAACAATGAGCAGTTCTTC	CASSVSPSSNNEQFF
TRBJ2-7	TRBV27	NA	TRBD1	TGTGCCAGCAGTTTCTACGCCCCGGGACAGAACTACGAGCAGTACTTC	CASSFYAPGQNYEQYF
TRBJ2-1	TRBV7-9	NA	NA	TGTGCCAGCAGCTTAGAATGGCCCCGTTCCTACAATGAGCAGTTCTTC	CASSLEWPRSYNEQFF
TRBJ2-3	TRBV4-1	NA	TRBD2	TGCGCCAGCAGCCAACCGGGCCGGGGGGCAGATACGCAGTATTTT	CASSQPGRGADTQYF
TRBJ1-6	TRBV30	NA	NA	TGTGCCTGGAGCCAACCGCAGGGGCTGAGAATTTCACCCCTCCACTTT	CAWSQPQGLRISPLHF
TRBJ2-5	TRBV30	NA	TRBD1	TGTGCCTGGAGTCCCAGGGGGGAGACCCAGTACTTC	CAWSPRGETQYF
TRBJ2-1	TRBV7-8	NA	NA	TGTGCCAGCAGCTTACGGGGAAACTCCTACAATGAGCAGTTCTTC	CASSLRGNSYNEQFF
TRBJ1-5	TRBV6-1	once	TRBD1	TGTGCCAGCAGTGAACAGGGGGACCAGCCCCAGCATTTT	CASSEQGDQPQHF
TRBJ1-4	TRBV28	NA	TRBD1	TGTGCCAGCAGTTTAAGGCAGGGGGCTAATGAAAAACTGTTTTTT	CASSLRQGANEKLFF
TRBJ1-4	TRBV5-6	NA	NA	TGTGCCAGCAGCTTGGTTCAGGGAGGTAATGAAAAACTGTTTTTT	CASSLVQGGNEKLFF
TRBJ1-1	TRBV19	NA	NA	TGTGCCAGTAGTATAATCGGGGGGTGGCCTAGCACTGAAGCTTTCTTT	CASSIIGGWPSTEAFF
TRBJ2-3	TRBV6-6	few	TRBD2	TGTGCCAGCAGTCCTGGACTAGCGGGGGTTACGCAGTATTTT	CASSPGLAGVTQYF
TRBJ1-4	TRBV5-1	once	NA	TGCGCCAGCACCTGGGGGGATCTTGCTCCTAATGAAAAACTGTTTTTT	CASTWGDLAPNEKLFF
TRBJ2-2	TRBV6-6	NA	TRBD2	TGTGCCAGCTGGCCTAGCGGGAGAGCTTACACCGGGGAGCTGTTTTTT	CASWPSGRAYTGELFF
TRBJ2-6	TRBV19	NA	NA	TGTGCCACTCGGACAGCCGGCTCTGGGGCCAACGTCCTGACTTTC	CATRTAGSGANVLTF
TRBJ1-2	TRBV6-6	NA	TRBD1	TGTGCCAGCAGCGAGAGACGCGGACAGGCTGGCTACACCTTC	CASSERRGQAGYTF
TRBJ2-2	TRBV2	NA	NA	TGTGCCAGCAGTGAACAGTCCGGGGAGCTGTTTTTT	CASSEQSGELFF